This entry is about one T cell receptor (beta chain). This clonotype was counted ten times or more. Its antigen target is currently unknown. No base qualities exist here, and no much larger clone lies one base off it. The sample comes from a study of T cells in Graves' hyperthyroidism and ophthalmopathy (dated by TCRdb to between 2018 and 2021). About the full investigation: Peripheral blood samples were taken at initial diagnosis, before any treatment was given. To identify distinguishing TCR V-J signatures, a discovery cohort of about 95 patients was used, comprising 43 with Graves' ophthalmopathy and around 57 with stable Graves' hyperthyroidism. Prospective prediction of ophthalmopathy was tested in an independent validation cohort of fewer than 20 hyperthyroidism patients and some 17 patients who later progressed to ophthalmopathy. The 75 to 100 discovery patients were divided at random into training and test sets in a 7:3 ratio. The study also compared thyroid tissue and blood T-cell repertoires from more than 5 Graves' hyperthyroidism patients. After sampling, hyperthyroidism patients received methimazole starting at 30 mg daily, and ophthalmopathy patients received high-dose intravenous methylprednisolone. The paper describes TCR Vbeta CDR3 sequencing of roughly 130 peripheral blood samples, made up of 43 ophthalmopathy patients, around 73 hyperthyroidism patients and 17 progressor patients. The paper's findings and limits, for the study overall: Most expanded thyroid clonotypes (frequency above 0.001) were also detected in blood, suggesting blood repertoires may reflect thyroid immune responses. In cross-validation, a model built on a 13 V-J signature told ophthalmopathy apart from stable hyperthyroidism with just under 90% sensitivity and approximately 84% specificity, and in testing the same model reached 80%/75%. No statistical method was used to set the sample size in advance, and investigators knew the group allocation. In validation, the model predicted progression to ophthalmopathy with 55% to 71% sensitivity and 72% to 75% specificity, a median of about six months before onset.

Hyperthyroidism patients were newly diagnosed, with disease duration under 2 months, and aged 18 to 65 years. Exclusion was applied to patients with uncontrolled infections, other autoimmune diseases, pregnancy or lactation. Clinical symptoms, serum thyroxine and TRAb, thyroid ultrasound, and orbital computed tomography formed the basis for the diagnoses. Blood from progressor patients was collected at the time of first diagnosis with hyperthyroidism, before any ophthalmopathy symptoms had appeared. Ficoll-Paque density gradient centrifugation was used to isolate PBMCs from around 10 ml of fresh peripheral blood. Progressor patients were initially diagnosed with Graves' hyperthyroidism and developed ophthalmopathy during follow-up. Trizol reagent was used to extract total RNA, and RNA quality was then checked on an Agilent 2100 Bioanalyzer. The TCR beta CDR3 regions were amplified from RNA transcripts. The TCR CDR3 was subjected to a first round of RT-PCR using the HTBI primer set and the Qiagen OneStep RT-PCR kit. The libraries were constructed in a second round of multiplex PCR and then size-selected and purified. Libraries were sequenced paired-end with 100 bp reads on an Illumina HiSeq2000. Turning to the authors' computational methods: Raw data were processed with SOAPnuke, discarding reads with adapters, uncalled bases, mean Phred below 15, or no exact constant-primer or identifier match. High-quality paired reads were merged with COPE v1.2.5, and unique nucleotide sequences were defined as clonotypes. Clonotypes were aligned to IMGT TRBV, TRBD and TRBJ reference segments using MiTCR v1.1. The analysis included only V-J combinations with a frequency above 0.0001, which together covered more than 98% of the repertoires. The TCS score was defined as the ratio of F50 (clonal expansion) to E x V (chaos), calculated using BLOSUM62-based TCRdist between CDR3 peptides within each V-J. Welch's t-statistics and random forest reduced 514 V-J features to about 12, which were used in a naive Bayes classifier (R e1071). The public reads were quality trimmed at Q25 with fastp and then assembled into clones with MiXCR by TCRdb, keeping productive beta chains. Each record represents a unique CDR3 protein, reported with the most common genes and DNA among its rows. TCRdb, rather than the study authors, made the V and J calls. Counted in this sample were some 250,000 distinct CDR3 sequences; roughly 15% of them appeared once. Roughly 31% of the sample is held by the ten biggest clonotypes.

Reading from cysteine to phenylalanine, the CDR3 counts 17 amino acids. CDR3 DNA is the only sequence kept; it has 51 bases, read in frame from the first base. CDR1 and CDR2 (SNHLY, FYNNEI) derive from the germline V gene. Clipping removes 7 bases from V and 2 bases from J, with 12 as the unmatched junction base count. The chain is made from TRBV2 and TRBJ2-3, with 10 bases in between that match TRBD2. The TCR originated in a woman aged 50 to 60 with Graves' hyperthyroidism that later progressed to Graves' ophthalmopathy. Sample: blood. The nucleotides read TGTGCCAGCATTGACATCTTGACTAGCGGGCACACAGATACGCAGTATTTT. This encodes CASIDILTSGHTDTQYF.